The rows below give T cell receptor beta chains drawn from one sample of a study of cytomegalovirus exposure and HLA in healthy donors. The repertoire was sequenced with immunoSEQ multiplex PCR; TCRdb's copy has only in-frame clones and lacks some. The table includes 150,000 to 200,000 clones, roughly nine tenths detected once. Sequencing was performed on PBMCs. The receptors were gathered from a girl in the first two years of life in good health and CMV-seronegative. CDR3s include the opening cysteine and the closing phenylalanine or tryptophan. Each record gives: J gene, V gene, CDR3 length, clone size, D gene, CDR3 protein, CDR3 DNA. The D gene is left open where the match is weak. Size values are once, few and many counts, or a class for expanded clones, and some rows have none.

TRBJ1-3 TRBV9 17 . . CASSVRPQGNAGNTIYF TGTGCCAGCAGCGTGCGCCCACAGGGTAACGCTGGAAACACCATATATTTT
TRBJ1-1 TRBV19 12 . . CASKTGNTEAFF TGTGCCAGTAAGACAGGGAACACTGAAGCTTTCTTT
TRBJ2-3 TRBV6-5 15 few . CASSYVAGSTDTQYF TGTGCCAGCAGTTACGTGGCGGGAAGCACAGATACGCAGTATTTT
TRBJ1-4 TRBV9 15 . . CASSHGGATNEKLFF TGTGCCAGCAGCCACGGGGGGGCAACTAATGAAAAACTGTTTTTT
TRBJ2-7 TRBV6-5 14 . . CASKLSQTAYEQYF TGTGCCAGCAAGTTGAGCCAAACGGCCTACGAGCAGTACTTC
TRBJ2-5 TRBV19 14 . TRBD1 CASSGTGLGETQYF TGTGCCAGTAGTGGGACAGGGCTAGGGGAGACCCAGTACTTC
TRBJ2-7 TRBV5-1 14 once TRBD2 CASSPGTSGAEQYF TGCGCCAGCAGCCCCGGGACTAGCGGGGCCGAGCAGTACTTC
TRBJ2-5 TRBV2 14 . TRBD1 CASSDRTGEETQYF TGTGCCAGCAGTGATAGAACAGGGGAAGAGACCCAGTACTTC
TRBJ2-7 TRBV2 14 . . CASSGTLGFYEQYF TGTGCCAGCAGTGGGACTCTCGGTTTTTACGAGCAGTACTTC
TRBJ2-1 TRBV2 13 . TRBD1 CASSSGQGNEQFF TGTGCCAGCAGTTCGGGACAGGGGAATGAGCAGTTCTTC
TRBJ2-5 TRBV4-1 14 . TRBD2 CASRISGRGETQYF TGCGCCAGCAGAATTAGCGGGAGGGGCGAGACCCAGTACTTC
TRBJ1-2 TRBV6-6 12 few . CASRRFNYGYTF TGTGCCAGCCGTCGGTTTAACTATGGCTACACCTTC
TRBJ2-7 TRBV6-1 16 once TRBD1 CASSESDRVYSYEQYF TGTGCCAGCAGTGAGTCAGACAGGGTGTACTCCTACGAGCAGTATTTC
TRBJ1-2 TRBV14 13 . . CASSQDHISSYTF TGTGCCAGCAGCCAAGATCACATCTCCAGCTACACCTTC
TRBJ2-5 TRBV5-1 15 . TRBD2 CASSFGLAGRETQYF TGCGCCAGCAGCTTCGGACTAGCGGGACGAGAGACCCAGTACTTC
TRBJ1-2 TRBV5-5 13 few . CASSPNVDYGYTF TGTGCCAGCAGCCCGAATGTAGACTATGGCTACACCTTC
TRBJ2-5 TRBV5-1 15 . TRBD2 CASSLDRSGRGTQYF TGCGCCAGCAGCCTGGACCGGTCCGGGAGGGGGACCCAGTACTTC
TRBJ2-5 TRBV7-9 15 few TRBD2 CASSLGGTSLETQYF TGTGCCAGCAGCTTAGGGGGGACTAGTCTGGAGACCCAGTACTTC
TRBJ2-7 TRBV25-1 15 . TRBD1 CASSARRDRNSEQYF TGTGCCAGCAGTGCCCGACGGGACAGGAACTCCGAGCAGTACTTC
TRBJ2-3 TRBV21-1 16 . . CASRHPVNRGTDTQYF TGTGCCAGCCGCCATCCTGTAAACAGGGGAACAGATACGCAGTATTTT
TRBJ2-3 TRBV5-8 13 . . CASSFGALDTQYF TGTGCCAGCAGCTTTGGGGCACTAGATACGCAGTATTTT
TRBJ2-5 TRBV7-8 14 . . CASSLVDSEETQYF TGTGCCAGCAGCTTAGTGGATAGCGAAGAGACCCAGTACTTC
TRBJ1-5 TRBV2 15 . . CASKPTGLGNQPQHF TGTGCCAGCAAACCTACAGGGTTGGGCAATCAGCCCCAGCATTTT
TRBJ2-3 TRBV6-1 12 . . CASSEREGTQYF TGTGCCAGCAGTGAAAGAGAGGGAACGCAGTATTTT
TRBJ1-2 TRBV12-2 12 . . CASHRDIYGYTF TGTGCAAGTCACAGGGACATCTATGGCTACACCTTC
TRBJ2-7 TRBV30 16 . TRBD2 CAWRSGLAGVSYEQYF TGTGCCTGGAGGTCAGGTTTAGCGGGCGTCTCCTACGAGCAGTACTTC
TRBJ2-1 TRBV5-1 15 . TRBD2 CASSLLAGEINEQFF TGCGCCAGCAGCTTACTAGCGGGGGAGATTAATGAGCAGTTCTTC
TRBJ2-1 TRBV27 16 . TRBD2 CASSLSFGTSEIEQFF TGTGCCAGCAGTTTATCGTTCGGGACTAGCGAGATTGAGCAGTTCTTC
TRBJ2-3 TRBV21-1 14 . . CASSIHGGQDTQYF TGTGCCAGCAGCATACACGGCGGACAAGATACGCAGTATTTT
TRBJ1-2 TRBV12-5 13 . . CASSSTGTAGYTF TGTGCTAGTTCATCGACAGGAACGGCGGGCTACACCTTC
TRBJ2-1 TRBV7-6 18 . TRBD2 CASTRLAGATRSYNEQFF TGTGCCAGCACCAGACTAGCGGGGGCTACCAGATCCTACAATGAGCAGTTCTTC
TRBJ2-5 TRBV9 12 . . CASSARTGAQYF TGTGCCAGCAGCGCGAGGACCGGGGCCCAGTACTTC
TRBJ2-1 TRBV4-1 15 . . CASSPLGTSYNEQFF TGCGCCAGCAGCCCCCTAGGGACTTCGTACAATGAGCAGTTCTTC
TRBJ1-1 TRBV4-3 15 once . CASSQDSRGDTEAFF TGCGCCAGCAGCCAAGATAGCAGGGGTGACACTGAAGCTTTCTTT
TRBJ2-6 TRBV30 15 . . CAWSVYQAGANVLTF TGTGCCTGGAGTGTATACCAGGCTGGGGCCAACGTCCTGACTTTC
TRBJ2-2 TRBV6-6 15 . TRBD1 CASSPGQGATGELFF TGTGCCAGCAGTCCGGGACAGGGGGCCACCGGGGAGCTGTTTTTT
TRBJ1-4 TRBV10-3 13 . . CAITTGIGEKLFF TGTGCCATCACGACAGGCATAGGTGAAAAACTGTTTTTT
TRBJ2-1 TRBV4-2 17 . TRBD2 CASSSSKGLAGRNEQFF TGTGCCAGCAGCTCTTCAAAGGGACTAGCGGGAAGGAATGAGCAGTTCTTC
TRBJ2-7 TRBV2 14 . . CASGRVWTAHEQYF TGTGCCAGCGGGAGGGTTTGGACAGCCCACGAGCAGTACTTC
TRBJ1-2 TRBV6-5 15 . . CASSSSPVSNYGYTF TGTGCCAGCAGTTCTTCCCCCGTATCTAACTATGGCTACACCTTC
TRBJ2-1 TRBV5-5 11 . . CASSLGGEQFF TGTGCCAGCAGCTTGGGCGGTGAGCAGTTCTTC
TRBJ2-5 TRBV30 13 . . CAWSFAPRETQYF TGTGCCTGGAGTTTCGCTCCGAGGGAGACCCAGTACTTC
TRBJ2-7 TRBV18 15 . TRBD2 CASSPPGLAGVEQYF TGTGCCAGCTCACCTCCGGGACTAGCGGGGGTCGAGCAGTACTTC
TRBJ2-7 TRBV9 15 few TRBD2 CASSVGLAGNYEQYF TGTGCCAGCAGCGTAGGGCTAGCGGGGAATTACGAGCAGTACTTC
TRBJ2-1 TRBV5-6 15 . TRBD2 CARPTIGGGYNEQFF TGTGCCAGACCGACTATCGGGGGGGGATACAATGAGCAGTTCTTC
TRBJ2-3 TRBV10-2 16 . TRBD2 CATPPGASGSTDTQYF TGCGCCACCCCCCCCGGGGCTAGCGGGTCCACAGATACGCAGTATTTT
TRBJ1-1 TRBV7-8 12 . . CASSLWEGEAFF TGTGCCAGCAGCTTATGGGAGGGCGAGGCTTTCTTT
TRBJ1-1 TRBV5-1 14 . TRBD1 CASSGGQMNTEAFF TGCGCCAGCAGCGGGGGACAGATGAACACTGAAGCTTTCTTT
TRBJ1-2 TRBV15 15 . . CATLPGGRPGYGYTF TGTGCCACCCTCCCGGGGGGGCGACCCGGCTATGGCTACACCTTC
TRBJ1-6 TRBV6-1 15 . TRBD1 CASSAKTGLGSPLHF TGTGCCAGCAGTGCCAAGACAGGGCTTGGATCACCCCTCCACTTT
TRBJ2-7 TRBV7-9 15 . TRBD1 CASSARTGLSYEQYF TGTGCCAGCAGCGCCCGGACAGGGCTCTCCTACGAGCAGTACTTC